This T cell receptor (beta chain) was identified during a study of T-cell memory formation after mild COVID-19. As for the study in general: Clustering of TCRs was largely donor specific.

About this clonotype itself: No antigen is known for it.

5'RACE primed at constant segments yielded TCR alpha and TCR beta cDNA libraries bearing sample barcodes and UMIs. TCRdb analysed the 5' RACE reads with MiXCR anew, one entry per CDR3 protein. The data show around 140,000 distinct CDR3 sequences, roughly 19% seen once. Whole-study findings and limits: Most CD4+ clones that shrank were in CM and EM, while CD8+ ones turned up in EMRA. Later expanders leaned CD4+, whereas clones that contracted between day 15 and 85 were balanced CD4/CD8.

Trimming removed 5 bases from V and 7 bases from J; junction bases left unmatched: 18. CDR3 length: 19 amino acids. Germline CDR1 and CDR2: SGHTA and FQGTGA. This TCR derives from an adult woman who had mild COVID-19 (a few samples of this study predate the infection). Cell type and time point are not known. Sequencing was done on a sample of PBMCs or a T cell subset sorted from them (not recorded which). The rearrangement uses TRBV7-3 and TRBJ2-1; 12 bases are a match to TRBD2. In DNA form, the CDR3 reads TGTGCCAGCAGCCCTCGCGGGAGACTAGCGGGAGAGCATTTGAATGAGCAGTTCTTC. It codes for CASSPRGRLAGEHLNEQFF.